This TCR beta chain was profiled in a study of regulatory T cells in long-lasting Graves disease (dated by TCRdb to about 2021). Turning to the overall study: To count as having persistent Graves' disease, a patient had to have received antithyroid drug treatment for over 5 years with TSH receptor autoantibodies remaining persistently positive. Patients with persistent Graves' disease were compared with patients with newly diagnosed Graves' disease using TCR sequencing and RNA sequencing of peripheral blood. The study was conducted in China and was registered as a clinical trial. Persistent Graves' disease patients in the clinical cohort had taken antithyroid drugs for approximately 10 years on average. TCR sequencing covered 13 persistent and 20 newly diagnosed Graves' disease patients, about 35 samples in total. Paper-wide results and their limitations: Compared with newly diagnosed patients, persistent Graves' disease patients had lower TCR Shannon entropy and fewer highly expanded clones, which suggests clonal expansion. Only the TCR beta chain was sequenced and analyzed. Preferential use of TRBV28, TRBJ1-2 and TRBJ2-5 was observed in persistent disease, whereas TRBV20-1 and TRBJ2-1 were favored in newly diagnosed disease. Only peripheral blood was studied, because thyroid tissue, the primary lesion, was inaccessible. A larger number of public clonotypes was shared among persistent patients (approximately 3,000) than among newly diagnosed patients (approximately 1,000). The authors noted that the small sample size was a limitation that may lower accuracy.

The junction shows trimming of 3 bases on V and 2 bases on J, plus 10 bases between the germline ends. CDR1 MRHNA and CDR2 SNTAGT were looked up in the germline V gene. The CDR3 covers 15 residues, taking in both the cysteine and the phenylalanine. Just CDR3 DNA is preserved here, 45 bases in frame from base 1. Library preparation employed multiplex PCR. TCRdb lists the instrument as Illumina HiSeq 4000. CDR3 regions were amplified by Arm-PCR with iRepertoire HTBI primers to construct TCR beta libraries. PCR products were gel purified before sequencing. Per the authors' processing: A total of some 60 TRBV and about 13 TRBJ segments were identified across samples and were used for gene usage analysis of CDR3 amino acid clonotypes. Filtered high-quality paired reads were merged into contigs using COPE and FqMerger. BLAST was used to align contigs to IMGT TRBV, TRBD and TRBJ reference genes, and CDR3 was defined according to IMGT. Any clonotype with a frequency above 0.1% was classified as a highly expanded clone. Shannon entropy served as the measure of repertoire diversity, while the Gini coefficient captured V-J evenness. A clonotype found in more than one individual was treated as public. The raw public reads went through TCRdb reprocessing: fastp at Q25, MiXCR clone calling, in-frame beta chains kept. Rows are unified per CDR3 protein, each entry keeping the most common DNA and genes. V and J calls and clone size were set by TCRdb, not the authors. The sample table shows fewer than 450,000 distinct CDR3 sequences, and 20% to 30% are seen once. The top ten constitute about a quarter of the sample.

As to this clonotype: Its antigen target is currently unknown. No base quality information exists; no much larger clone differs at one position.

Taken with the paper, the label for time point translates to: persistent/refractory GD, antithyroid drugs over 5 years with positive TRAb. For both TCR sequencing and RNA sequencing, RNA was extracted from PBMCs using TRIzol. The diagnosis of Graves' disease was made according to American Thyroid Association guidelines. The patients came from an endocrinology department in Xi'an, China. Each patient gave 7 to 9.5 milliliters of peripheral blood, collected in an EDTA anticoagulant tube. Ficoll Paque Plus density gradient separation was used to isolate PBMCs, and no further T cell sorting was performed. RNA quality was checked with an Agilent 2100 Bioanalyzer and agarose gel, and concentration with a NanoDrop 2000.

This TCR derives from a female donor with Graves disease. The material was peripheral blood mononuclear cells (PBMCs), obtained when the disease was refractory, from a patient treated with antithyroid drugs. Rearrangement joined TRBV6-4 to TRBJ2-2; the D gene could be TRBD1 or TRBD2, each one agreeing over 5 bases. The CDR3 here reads CASSESGANTGELFF. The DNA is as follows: TGTGCCAGCAGTGAATCCGGGGCCAACACCGGGGAGCTGTTTTTT.